The sequence of this T cell receptor (beta chain) was determined in a study of control samples from healthy donors and cancer patients. V was trimmed by 0 bases and J by 2 bases, leaving 8 bases between them. Per the germline V gene, CDR1 is LNHNV and CDR2 is YYDKDF (reference sequence). The CDR3 extends over 15 amino acids. Sequencing was performed with immunoSEQ multiplex PCR; in TCRdb, only in-frame clones are kept and a portion is missing. This table has just over 150,000 clones, 90% to 95% appearing once. The sequencing input was blood. This clonotype was obtained from a woman aged 35 to 49 in good health. The chain combines TRBV15 with TRBJ1-5; D gene unclear. CDR3 DNA: TGTGCCACCAGCAGAGATGGAGGAGGCAATCAGCCCCAGCATTTT. It encodes CATSRDGGGNQPQHF.